These 25 T cell receptor beta chains came from one sample sequenced in a study of cytomegalovirus exposure and HLA in healthy donors (dated by TCRdb to the late 2010s). Receptors were amplified or captured by the immunoSEQ multiplex PCR assay. A mixture of 60 forward primers for TCR Vbeta segments and 13 reverse primers for TCR Jbeta segments was used in the multiplex PCR. Imported from immuneACCESS, the table was reduced by TCRdb to in-frame sequences with V and J called. These copies leave out some clones; in studies compared against another copy, an unresolved V gene accounts for under half, and the cause of the remainder is not known. In all, the sample holds 150,000 to 200,000 clones, and approximately 80% of those were seen once. Approximately 14% of the sample goes to the ten largest clones. Specimen: PBMCs. These receptors were taken from a woman between 40 and 50 years old in good health and CMV-seronegative.

The gene calls are TRBV6-5 and TRBJ2-2, with TRBD1 matching over 7 bases. CDR1 and CDR2 (germline): MNHEY, SVGAGI. The CDR3 spans 13 residues. Trimming at V came to 6 bases and at J to 6 bases, leaving 4 bases not matched to a gene. The CDR3 nucleotides read TGTGCCAGCAGCCAAGGGACAGCCGGGGAGCTGTTTTTT. Translating it yields CASSQGTAGELFF.

The V gene is TRBV7-3, the J gene TRBJ2-1; TRBD2 aligns across 14 bases. Germline CDR1 is SGHTA and CDR2 is FQGTGA. The CDR3 runs 16 residues. The V and J ends lost 0 bases and 7 bases, in that order; junction bases with no gene match: 2. The CDR3 loop is CASSLTGTSGSNEQFF. CDR3 nucleotide sequence: TGTGCCAGCAGCTTAACGGGGACTAGCGGGAGTAATGAGCAGTTCTTC.

The V call is TRBV20-1, the J call TRBJ2-1; tentatively, D is TRBD2 (6 bases). The length of the CDR3 is 11 residues. The V end was cut by 5 bases, the J end by 8 bases, with 10 bases between. The germline V gene encodes CDR1 DFQATT and CDR2 SNEGSKA (reference sequence). The CDR3 loop reads CSALPGDEQFF. DNA for the CDR3: TGCAGTGCTTTACCGGGAGATGAGCAGTTCTTC.

The CDR3 DNA follows: TGTGCCACCAGCAGCGGGACTCCGGGCAATCAGCCCCAGCATTTT. Its translation is CATSSGTPGNQPQHF. The chain uses TRBV15 and TRBJ1-5; possible D gene TRBD1, 5 bases. The germline V and J ends were trimmed by 3 bases and 2 bases, with 11 bases remaining between them. This CDR3 contains 15 residues. Germline CDR1 LNHNV, CDR2 YYDKDF (reference sequence).

The chain recombines TRBV6-6 with TRBJ2-5; maybe TRBD2 (5 bases). Between the trimmed V and J ends, which lost 2 bases and 3 bases, there was a span of 10 bases. From germline, CDR1 is MNHNY and CDR2 SVGAGI (reference sequence). The CDR3 is made up of 14 amino acids. The CDR3: CASSYDYIKETQYF. The CDR3 nucleotides are TGTGCCAGCAGTTACGACTATATAAAAGAGACCCAGTACTTC.

The chain couples TRBV5-1 to TRBJ2-7; D may be TRBD2 (7 bases). V dropped 1 base and J dropped 4 bases, with 12 bases sitting between them. This CDR3 comprises 14 residues. The germline V gene has CDR1 SGHRS and CDR2 YFSETQ. The CDR3: CASSLIGGAYEQYF. CDR3 sequence (DNA): TGCGCCAGCAGCTTGATTGGGGGGGCGTACGAGCAGTACTTC. Drawing the rest from reference TRBV5-1 and TRBJ2-7, the complete variable domain is KAGVTQTPRYLIKTRGQQVTLSCSPISGHRSVSWYQQTPGQGLQFLFEYFSETQRNKGNFPGRFSGRQFSNSRSEMNVSTLELGDSALYLCASSLIGGAYEQYFGPGTRLTVT.

The V and J genes are TRBV15 and TRBJ2-5; D is unclear. This CDR3 contains 12 residues. Per germline, CDR1 LNHNV and CDR2 YYDKDF (reference sequence). V was clipped by 4 bases and J by 6 bases, with 9 bases between them. This chain's CDR3 is CATSKDQKTQYF. The CDR3 nucleotides read TGTGCCACCAGCAAAGACCAGAAGACCCAGTACTTC.

The genes are TRBV7-9 and TRBJ1-2, with 9 bases that match TRBD1. The CDR3 is 15 residues long. With V trimmed by 3 bases and J by 5 bases, 7 bases remained unmatched. From germline, CDR1 is SEHNR and CDR2 FQNEAQ (reference sequence). CDR3 nucleotides: TGTGCCAGCAGCTTTCCCGGGACAGGGACGTATGGCTACACCTTC. Translating gives CASSFPGTGTYGYTF.

The chain couples TRBV6-1 to TRBJ2-6; unclear D gene. The CDR3 runs 15 residues. Looked up from germline, CDR1 is MNHNS and CDR2 is SASEGT. The germline V and J ends were trimmed by 4 bases and 1 base, with 8 bases remaining between them. The CDR3 DNA reads as TGTGCCAGCAGTGTTGACAAGTCTGGGGCCAACGTCCTGACTTTC. Its translation is CASSVDKSGANVLTF.

About this clone: One end of the junction fails to match germline, which may point to a read error. V and J are TRBV7-9 and TRBJ2-5, with TRBD2 identical over 11 bases. Germline V gene sequence: CDR1 SEHNR, CDR2 FQNEAQ (reference sequence). CDR3 length equals 15 residues. The CDR3 is CSSSPSLAGEETQYF. CDR3 DNA: TGTTCCAGCAGCCCCTCACTAGCGGGGGAAGAGACCCAGTACTTC.

The genes are TRBV19 and TRBJ2-5, with 7 bases identical to TRBD1. CDR1 is LNHDA and CDR2 is SQIVND in the germline V gene (reference sequence). V was clipped by 10 bases and J by 2 bases; unmatched bases: 4. The CDR3 extends over 12 amino acids. The CDR3 DNA reads as TGTGCCACCGGGACAGCTCAAGAGACCCAGTACTTC. It yields the protein CATGTAQETQYF.

V usage is TRBV4-2 and J usage is TRBJ2-7; tentatively, D is TRBD2 (5 bases). The V and J ends lost 0 bases and 2 bases respectively, with 11 bases between them. Germline CDR1 LGHNA, CDR2 YNFKEQ. The CDR3 has 15 residues. CDR3 loop: CASSQEWESPYEQYF. CDR3 sequence (DNA): TGTGCCAGCAGCCAAGAGTGGGAGAGTCCCTACGAGCAGTACTTC.

The gene calls are TRBV14 and TRBJ2-5, with D possibly TRBD1 on 6 matching bases. Germline CDR1 is SGHDN and CDR2 is FVKESK. The V end was cut by 4 bases, the J end by 6 bases, with 9 bases between. This CDR3 contains 12 residues. The chain's CDR3 is CASSLDSKTQYF. Here the CDR3 DNA reads TGTGCCAGCAGCCTGGACAGCAAGACCCAGTACTTC.

The chain joins TRBV23-1 to TRBJ2-5; no reliable D call. TRBV23-1 is an ORF, with its function uncertain. The CDR3 has 17 residues. Between the trimmed V and J ends, which lost 8 bases and 1 base, there was a span of 23 bases. The CDR3 protein is CASLLKIKSPVQETQYF. The CDR3 DNA follows: TGCGCCAGCCTACTAAAAATAAAAAGCCCCGTCCAAGAGACCCAGTACTTC.

This clone was seen repeatedly, ten times or more. The gene calls are TRBV2 and TRBJ2-1; 7 bases fit TRBD1. CDR3 length: 12 amino acids. Per the germline V gene, CDR1 is SNHLY and CDR2 is FYNNEI. V dropped 4 bases and J dropped 9; count of bases not matched to a gene: 3. The CDR3: CASSVGGGEQFF. In DNA form, the CDR3 reads TGTGCCAGCAGTGTAGGGGGCGGTGAGCAGTTCTTC.

V and J are TRBV19 and TRBJ2-2; 10 bases are a match to TRBD1. The CDR3 has 14 amino acids. Germline trimming cut 6 bases from V and 5 bases from J; bases unmatched to any gene: 3. Germline V CDR1 and CDR2: LNHDA, SQIVND (reference sequence). Here the CDR3 DNA reads TGTGCCAGTAGGACAGGGGGCTGGACCGGGGAGCTGTTTTTT. Translated, it gives CASRTGGWTGELFF.

The J gene is TRBJ2-3, the V gene TRBV5-1; 9 bases are shared with TRBD2. The CDR3 contains 15 residues. Germline values: CDR1 SGHRS, CDR2 YFSETQ. V gave up 4 bases and J gave up 2 bases; unmatched junction bases: 5. DNA of the CDR3: TGCGCCAGCAGCCTTAGCGGGGGCGACACAGATACGCAGTATTTT. As protein: CASSLSGGDTDTQYF.

The V gene is TRBV27, the J gene TRBJ2-3; a weak D match, TRBD2 (7 bases). Between the trimmed V and J ends, which lost 3 bases and 5 bases, there was a span of 12 bases. From germline, CDR1 is MNHEY and CDR2 SMNVEV (reference sequence). The CDR3 spans 14 residues. CDR3 residues: CASSFGGAKDTQYF. Here the CDR3 DNA reads TGTGCCAGCAGTTTTGGGGGGGCTAAAGATACGCAGTATTTT.

The genes are TRBV19 and TRBJ2-3; TRBD1 matches 7 bases. This CDR3 is built from 13 residues. After removal of 3 bases from V and 6 bases from J, the junction contained 3 bases not matched to a gene. Looked up from germline, CDR1 is LNHDA and CDR2 is SQIVND (reference sequence). CDR3: CASSITGDDTQYF. DNA of the CDR3: TGTGCCAGTAGTATTACAGGGGACGATACGCAGTATTTT.

The rearrangement uses TRBV6-1 and TRBJ1-1; no clear D. The germline gives CDR1 MNHNS, CDR2 SASEGT. This CDR3 is 11 amino acids long. Trimming took off 5 bases at V and 10 bases at J, with 11 bases between the two ends. The CDR3 DNA reads as TGTGCCAGCAGTTACGCGGGGATAGCTTTCTTT. This sequence encodes CASSYAGIAFF.

Notes on this clone: The junction differs from germline at one of its ends, possibly a read error. Additional DNA sequences in this sample encode the identical CDR3. The chain combines TRBV11-2 with TRBJ2-5, with TRBD1 matching over 10 bases. The germline CDR1 and CDR2 sequences are SGHAT and FQNNGV. This CDR3 contains 16 residues. The CDR3 DNA reads as TGCGCCAGCAGCTTGTCCCGACAGGGGGCCGGAGAGACCCAGTACTTC. It translates to CASSLSRQGAGETQYF.

This chain uses TRBV2 with TRBJ1-1; possibly TRBD1 for D (5 bases). The CDR3 has 14 amino acids. CDR1 is SNHLY and CDR2 is FYNNEI in the germline V gene. Trimming shortened V by 4 bases and J by 3 bases, and 12 bases separated the two germline ends. CDR3 protein: CASSVSGGDTEAFF. CDR3 nucleotide sequence: TGTGCCAGCAGTGTCTCGGGGGGGGACACTGAAGCTTTCTTT.

The chain has TRBV11-2 and TRBJ2-7, with a tentative D call TRBD2 (7 bases). The V gene lost 2 bases and the J gene lost 7 bases, with 18 bases spanning the gap. Germline loops: CDR1 SGHAT, CDR2 FQNNGV. The length of the CDR3 is 15 residues. The CDR3 nucleotides are TGTGCCAGCAGCTTATCCGGAGAGAGGGGGGGAGAGCAGTACTTC. It codes for CASSLSGERGGEQYF.

The CDR3 DNA follows: TGTGCCAGCAGCCATCGACAGGGGTTAACCTACGAGCAGTACTTC. Encoded protein: CASSHRQGLTYEQYF. V usage is TRBV14 and J usage is TRBJ2-7, with 8 bases aligning to TRBD1. V shed 3 bases and J 2 bases; nucleotides not matched to a gene: 6. From germline, CDR1 is SGHDN and CDR2 FVKESK. This CDR3 contains 15 residues.

This clone was counted a single time. The chain uses TRBV30 and TRBJ2-2; D is unresolved. The CDR3 length is 14 residues. With 2 bases removed from V and 4 bases from J, the gap between germline ends came to 11 bases. Looked up from germline, CDR1 is GTSNPN and CDR2 is SVGIG (reference sequence). The CDR3 loop is CAWSYARSTGELFF. Written as DNA, the CDR3 is TGTGCCTGGAGTTATGCCAGAAGCACCGGGGAGCTGTTTTTT.